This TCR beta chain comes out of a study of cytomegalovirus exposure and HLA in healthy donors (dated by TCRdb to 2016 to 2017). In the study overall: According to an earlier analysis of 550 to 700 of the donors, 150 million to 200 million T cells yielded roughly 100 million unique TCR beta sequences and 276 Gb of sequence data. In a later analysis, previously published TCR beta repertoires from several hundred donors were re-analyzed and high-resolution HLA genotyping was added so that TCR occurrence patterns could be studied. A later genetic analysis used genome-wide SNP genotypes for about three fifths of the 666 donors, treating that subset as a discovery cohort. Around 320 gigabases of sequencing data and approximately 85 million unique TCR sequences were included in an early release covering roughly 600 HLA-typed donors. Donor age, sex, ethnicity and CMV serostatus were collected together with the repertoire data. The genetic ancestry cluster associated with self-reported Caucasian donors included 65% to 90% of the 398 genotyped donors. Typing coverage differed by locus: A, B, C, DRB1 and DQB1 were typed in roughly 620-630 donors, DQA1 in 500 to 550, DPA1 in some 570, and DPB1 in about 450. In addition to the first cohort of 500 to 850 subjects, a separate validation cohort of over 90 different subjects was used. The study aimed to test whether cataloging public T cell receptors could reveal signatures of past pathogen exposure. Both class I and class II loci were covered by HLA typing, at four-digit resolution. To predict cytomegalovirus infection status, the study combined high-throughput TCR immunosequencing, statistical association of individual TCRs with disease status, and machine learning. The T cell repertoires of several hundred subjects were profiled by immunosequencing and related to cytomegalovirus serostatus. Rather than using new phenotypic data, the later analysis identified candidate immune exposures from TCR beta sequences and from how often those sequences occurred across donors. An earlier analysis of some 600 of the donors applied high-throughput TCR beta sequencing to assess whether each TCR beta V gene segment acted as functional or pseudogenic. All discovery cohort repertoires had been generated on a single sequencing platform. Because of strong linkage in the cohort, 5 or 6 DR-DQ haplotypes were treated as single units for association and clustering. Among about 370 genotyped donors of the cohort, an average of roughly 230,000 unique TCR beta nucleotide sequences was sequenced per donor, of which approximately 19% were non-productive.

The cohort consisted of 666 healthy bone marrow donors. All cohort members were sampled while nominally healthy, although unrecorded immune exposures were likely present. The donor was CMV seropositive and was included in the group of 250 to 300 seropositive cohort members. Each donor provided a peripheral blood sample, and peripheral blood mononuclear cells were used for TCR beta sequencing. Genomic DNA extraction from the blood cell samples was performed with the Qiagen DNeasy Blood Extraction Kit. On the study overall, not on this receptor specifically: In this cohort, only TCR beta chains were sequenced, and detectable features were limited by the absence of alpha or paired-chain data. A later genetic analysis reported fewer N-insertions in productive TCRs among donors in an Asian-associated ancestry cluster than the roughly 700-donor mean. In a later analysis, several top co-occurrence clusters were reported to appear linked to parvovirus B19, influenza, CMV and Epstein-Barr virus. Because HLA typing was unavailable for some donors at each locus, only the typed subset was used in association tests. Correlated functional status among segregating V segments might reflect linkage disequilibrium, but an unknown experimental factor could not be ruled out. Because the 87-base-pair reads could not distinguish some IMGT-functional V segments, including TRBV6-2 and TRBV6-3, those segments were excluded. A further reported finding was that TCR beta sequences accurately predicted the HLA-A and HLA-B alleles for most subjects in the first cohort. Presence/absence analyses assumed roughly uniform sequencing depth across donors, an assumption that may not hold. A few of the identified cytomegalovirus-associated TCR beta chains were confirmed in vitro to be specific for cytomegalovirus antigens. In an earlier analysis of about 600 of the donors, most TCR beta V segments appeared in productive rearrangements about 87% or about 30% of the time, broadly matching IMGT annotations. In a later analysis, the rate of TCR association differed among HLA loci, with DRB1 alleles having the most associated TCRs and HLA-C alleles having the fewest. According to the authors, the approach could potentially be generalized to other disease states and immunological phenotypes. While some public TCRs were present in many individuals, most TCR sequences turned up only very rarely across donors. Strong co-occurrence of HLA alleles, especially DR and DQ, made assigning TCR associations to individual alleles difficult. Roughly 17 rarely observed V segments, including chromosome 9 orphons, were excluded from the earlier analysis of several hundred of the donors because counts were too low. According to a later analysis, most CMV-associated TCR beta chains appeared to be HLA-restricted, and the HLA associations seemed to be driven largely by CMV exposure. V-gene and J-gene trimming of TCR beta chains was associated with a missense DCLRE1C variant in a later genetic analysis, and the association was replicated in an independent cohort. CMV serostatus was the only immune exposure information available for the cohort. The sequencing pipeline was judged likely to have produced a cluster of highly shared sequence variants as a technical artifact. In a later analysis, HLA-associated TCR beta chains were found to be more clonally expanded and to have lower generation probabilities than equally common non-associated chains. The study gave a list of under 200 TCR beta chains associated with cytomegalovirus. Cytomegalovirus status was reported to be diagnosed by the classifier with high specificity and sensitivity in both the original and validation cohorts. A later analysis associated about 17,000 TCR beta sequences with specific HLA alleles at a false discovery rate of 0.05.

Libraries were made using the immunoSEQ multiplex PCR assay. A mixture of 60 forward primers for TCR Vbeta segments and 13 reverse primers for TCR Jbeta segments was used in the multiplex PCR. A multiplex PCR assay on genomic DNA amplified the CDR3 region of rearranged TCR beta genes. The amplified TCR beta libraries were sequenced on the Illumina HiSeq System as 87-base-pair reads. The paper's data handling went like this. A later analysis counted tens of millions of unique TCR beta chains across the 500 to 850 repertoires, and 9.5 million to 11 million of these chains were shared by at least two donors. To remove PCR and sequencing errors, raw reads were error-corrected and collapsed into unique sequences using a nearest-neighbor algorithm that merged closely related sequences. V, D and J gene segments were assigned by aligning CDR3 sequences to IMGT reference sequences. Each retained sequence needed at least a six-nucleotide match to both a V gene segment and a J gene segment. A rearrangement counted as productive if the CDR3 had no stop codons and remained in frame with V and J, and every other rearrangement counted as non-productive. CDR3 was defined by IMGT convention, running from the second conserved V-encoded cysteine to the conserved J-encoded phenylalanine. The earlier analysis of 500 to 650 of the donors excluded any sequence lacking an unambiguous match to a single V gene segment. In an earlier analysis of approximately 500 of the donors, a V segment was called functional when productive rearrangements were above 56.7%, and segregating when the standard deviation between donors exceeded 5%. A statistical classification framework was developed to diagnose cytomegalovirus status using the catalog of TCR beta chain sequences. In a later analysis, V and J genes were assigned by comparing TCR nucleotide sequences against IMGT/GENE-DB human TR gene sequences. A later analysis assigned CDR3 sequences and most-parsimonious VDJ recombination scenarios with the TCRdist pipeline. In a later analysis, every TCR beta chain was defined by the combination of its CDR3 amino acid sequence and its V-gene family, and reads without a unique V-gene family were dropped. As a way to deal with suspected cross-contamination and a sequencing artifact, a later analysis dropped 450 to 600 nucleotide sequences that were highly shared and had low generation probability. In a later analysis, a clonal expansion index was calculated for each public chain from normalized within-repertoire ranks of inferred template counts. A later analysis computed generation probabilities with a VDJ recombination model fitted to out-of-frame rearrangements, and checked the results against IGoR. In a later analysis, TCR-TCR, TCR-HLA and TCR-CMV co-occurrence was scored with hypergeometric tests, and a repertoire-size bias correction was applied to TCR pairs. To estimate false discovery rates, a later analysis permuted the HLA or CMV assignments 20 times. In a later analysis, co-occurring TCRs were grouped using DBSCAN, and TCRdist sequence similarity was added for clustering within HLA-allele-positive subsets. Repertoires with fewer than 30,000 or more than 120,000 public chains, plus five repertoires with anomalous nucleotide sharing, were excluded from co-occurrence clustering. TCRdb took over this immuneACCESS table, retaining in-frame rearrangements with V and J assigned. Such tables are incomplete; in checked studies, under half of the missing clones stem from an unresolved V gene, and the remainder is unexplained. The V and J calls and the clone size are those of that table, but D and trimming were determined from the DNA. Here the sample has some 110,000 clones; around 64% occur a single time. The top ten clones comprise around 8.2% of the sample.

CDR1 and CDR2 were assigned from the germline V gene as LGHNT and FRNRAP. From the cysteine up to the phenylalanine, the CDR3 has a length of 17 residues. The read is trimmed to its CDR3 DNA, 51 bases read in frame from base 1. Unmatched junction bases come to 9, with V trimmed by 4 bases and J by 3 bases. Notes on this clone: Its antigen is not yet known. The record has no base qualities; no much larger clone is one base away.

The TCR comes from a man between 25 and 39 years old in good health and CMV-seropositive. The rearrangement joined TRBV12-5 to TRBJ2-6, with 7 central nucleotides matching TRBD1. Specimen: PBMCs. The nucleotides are TGTGCTAGTGGTTCAACACCGGGACAGTATGGGGCCAACGTCCTGACTTTC. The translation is CASGSTPGQYGANVLTF.